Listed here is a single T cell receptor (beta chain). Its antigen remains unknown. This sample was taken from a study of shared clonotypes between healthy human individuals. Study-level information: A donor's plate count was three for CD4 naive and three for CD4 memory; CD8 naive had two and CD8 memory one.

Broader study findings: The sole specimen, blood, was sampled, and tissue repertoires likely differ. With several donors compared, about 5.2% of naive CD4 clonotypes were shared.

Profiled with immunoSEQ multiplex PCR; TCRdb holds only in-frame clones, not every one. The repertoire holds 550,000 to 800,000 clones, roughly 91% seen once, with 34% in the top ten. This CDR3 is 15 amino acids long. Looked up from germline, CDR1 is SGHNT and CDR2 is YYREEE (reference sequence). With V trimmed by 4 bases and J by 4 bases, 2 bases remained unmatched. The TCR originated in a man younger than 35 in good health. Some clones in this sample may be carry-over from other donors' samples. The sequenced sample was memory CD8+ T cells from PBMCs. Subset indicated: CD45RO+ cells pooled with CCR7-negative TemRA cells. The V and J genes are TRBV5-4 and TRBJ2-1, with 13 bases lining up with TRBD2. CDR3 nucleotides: TGTGCCAGCAGCGAGGGACTAGCGGGGTACAATGAGCAGTTCTTC. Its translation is CASSEGLAGYNEQFF.